The entry below describes one T cell receptor beta chain. The data were taken from a study of blood T cell repertoires in COVID-19. At the level of the study: Samples taken during acute and convalescent COVID-19 were collected in the United States, Italy and Spain. From T cells, B-cell-depleted T cells, or PBMCs came the material, which was cDNA or gDNA.

The germline V gene has CDR1 KGHSH and CDR2 LQKENI. V trimming: 3 bases; J trimming: 5 bases; junction bases outside the gene matches: 2. CDR3 length: 15 amino acids. Under the authors' procedure: Reference gene primers were amplified, and this amplification served to estimate nucleated cell counts. Clones were sequenced by immunoSEQ multiplex PCR, and TCRdb holds only the in-frame ones, with some missing. V, J and clone size are those of that table, while D and trimming were read from the DNA. The sample shows 70,000 to 95,000 clones, 88% of them seen only once. This chain connects TRBV18 to TRBJ2-2, with 11 bases lining up with TRBD2. Material for sequencing was peripheral blood. The TCR comes from a woman in her sixties or seventies with acute or convalescent COVID-19. The CDR3 is CASSPWTSGTGELFF. CDR3 nucleotides: TGTGCCAGCTCACCCTGGACTAGCGGGACCGGGGAGCTGTTTTTT.